The clone carrying this T cell receptor beta chain was observed a few times. Its cognate antigen is unknown. The sample is drawn from a study of identical twins. Findings and limits, study-wide: For cord blood, abundant beta clonotypes had fewer insertions, unlike memory repertoires, which showed none. Researchers reported excess low generation probability among twin-shared out-of-frame alpha sequences. Zero-insertion findings could be partly confounded by invariant cells (MAIT and iNKT cells).

One entry per CDR3 protein results from TCRdb running MiXCR on the 5' RACE reads. In the table there are approximately 470,000 distinct CDR3 sequences, 14% of which are singletons. This CDR3 region has 15 residues. Unmatched junction bases numbered 5, after V lost 4 bases and J lost 4 bases. Germline V gives CDR1 SGHDT, CDR2 YYEEEE. These data were also filed under a second study, of yellow fever vaccine responses in identical twins.

The receptor was isolated from a woman aged 18-29 years in good health. The sequenced material came from CD4+ T cells sorted from blood. The chain carries TRBV5-6 and TRBJ2-2; 9 bases map to TRBD2. The chain's CDR3 is CASSPIAGVTGELFF. The CDR3 DNA is TGTGCCAGCAGCCCTATAGCGGGAGTCACCGGGGAGCTGTTTTTT. Combining the CDR3 with reference TRBV5-6 and TRBJ2-2 gives the whole variable domain DAGVTQSPTHLIKTRGQQVTLRCSPKSGHDTVSWYQQALGQGPQFIFQYYEEEERQRGNFPDRFSGHQFPNYSSELNVNALLLGDSALYLCASSPIAGVTGELFFGEGSRLTVL.